The rows below give T cell receptor beta chains drawn from one sample of a study of beta chain features in type 1 diabetes. Measured with immunoSEQ multiplex PCR; TCRdb has only the in-frame clones, and not every one. The data contain 300,000 to 400,000 clones, around 12% of them seen just once; the ten biggest clones take up 0.017%. Sequencing used naive CD4+ T cells from blood. The receptor set was obtained from a man between 18 and 29 years old in good health. CDR3s include the opening cysteine and the closing phenylalanine or tryptophan. D genes are given only for firm matches. Expanded clones get a size class; other rows say once, few or many, or leave the size out.

>TRBD1|few|TRBJ2-5|TRBV28
CASSDRGLGKTQYF
TGTGCCAGCAGTGACAGGGGGCTCGGAAAGACCCAGTACTTC
>-|few|TRBJ1-2|TRBV4-2
CASSQAPQGGYTF
TGTGCCAGCAGCCAAGCCCCTCAGGGAGGCTACACCTTC
>-|-|TRBJ1-2|TRBV29-1
CSARSLLPYGYTF
TGCAGCGCCAGGTCGTTGCTGCCCTATGGCTACACCTTC
>-|few|TRBJ2-5|TRBV4-1
CASSQASAQYF
TGCGCCAGCAGCCAAGCTTCGGCCCAGTACTTC
>TRBD1|few|TRBJ2-5|TRBV27
CASSLGTGGLETQYF
TGTGCCAGCAGTCTCGGGACAGGGGGACTAGAGACCCAGTACTTC
>-|-|TRBJ2-1|TRBV30
CACRRSGLQTDEQFF
TGTGCCTGCCGACGCAGCGGATTACAAACGGATGAGCAGTTCTTC
>TRBD2|-|TRBJ2-7|TRBV7-2
CASTELGAGALEQYF
TGTGCCAGCACCGAACTAGGGGCGGGAGCGCTCGAGCAGTACTTC
>-|-|TRBJ1-2|TRBV6-1
CASSGTADYGYTF
TGTGCCAGCAGTGGGACAGCCGATTATGGCTACACCTTC
>TRBD1|few|TRBJ1-2|TRBV10-3
CAIKGQGTAYGYTF
TGTGCCATCAAAGGACAGGGAACGGCCTATGGCTACACCTTC
>TRBD1|-|TRBJ1-2|TRBV28
CASSVTPGQGFGYTF
TGTGCCAGCAGTGTGACACCGGGACAGGGGTTTGGCTACACCTTC
>TRBD2|few|TRBJ2-3|TRBV18
CASSISGGHTDTQYF
TGTGCCAGCTCCATAAGCGGGGGACACACAGATACGCAGTATTTT
>-|-|TRBJ2-1|TRBV30
CAWASRGEQFF
TGTGCCTGGGCTAGCCGAGGGGAGCAGTTCTTC
>TRBD2|-|TRBJ2-5|TRBV11-2
CASSWKGLAGTEETQYF
TGTGCCAGCAGCTGGAAGGGACTAGCGGGAACCGAGGAGACCCAGTACTTC
>-|-|TRBJ1-1|TRBV30
CAWSRPRVLLNTEAFF
TGTGCCTGGAGCCGCCCTCGGGTTCTTCTGAACACTGAAGCTTTCTTT
>TRBD2|few|TRBJ2-1|TRBV7-2
CASSLVPSGSDEQFF
TGTGCCAGCAGCTTAGTCCCTAGCGGGAGCGATGAGCAGTTCTTC
>-|-|TRBJ2-1|TRBV5-1
CASSVQASLNEQFF
TGCGCCAGCAGCGTTCAGGCCAGCCTCAATGAGCAGTTCTTC
>TRBD1|-|TRBJ1-4|TRBV30
CAWSNRGTNEKLFF
TGTGCCTGGAGTAACAGGGGGACTAATGAAAAACTGTTTTTT
>-|-|TRBJ1-1|TRBV9
CASSVLPNTEAFF
TGTGCCAGCAGCGTGCTACCGAACACTGAAGCTTTCTTT
>TRBD1|-|TRBJ1-5|TRBV30
CAWSVNARGRQPQHF
TGTGCCTGGAGTGTAAACGCCAGGGGGCGACAGCCCCAGCATTTT
>TRBD2|-|TRBJ2-7|TRBV7-2
CASSLEVLAGEQYF
TGTGCCAGCAGCTTAGAGGTTTTAGCGGGTGAGCAGTACTTC
>TRBD2|-|TRBJ2-5|TRBV6-1
CASNQGTSGLGTQYF
TGTGCCAGCAATCAAGGGACTAGCGGACTTGGGACCCAGTACTTC
>-|few|TRBJ2-7|TRBV5-1
CASAQEVGQLSYEQYF
TGCGCCAGCGCCCAAGAAGTTGGCCAACTATCCTACGAGCAGTACTTC
>-|few|TRBJ1-1|TRBV5-4
CASSAVRTEAFF
TGTGCCAGCAGCGCTGTCCGGACTGAAGCTTTCTTT
>-|-|TRBJ2-5|TRBV7-3
CASSLAHGRAETQYF
TGTGCCAGCAGCTTAGCGCACGGGAGAGCGGAGACCCAGTACTTC
>-|-|TRBJ2-3|TRBV29-1
CSVKGEGSDTQYF
TGCAGCGTCAAGGGGGAGGGTTCAGATACGCAGTATTTT
>-|-|TRBJ1-3|TRBV7-2
CASGPYVGNTIYF
TGTGCCAGCGGGCCCTATGTAGGAAACACCATATATTTT
>-|-|TRBJ1-1|TRBV29-1
CSGCAGANTEAFF
TGCAGCGGCTGCGCGGGGGCGAACACTGAAGCTTTCTTT
>-|-|TRBJ1-2|TRBV14
CASSQVTRYYGYTF
TGTGCCAGCAGCCAAGTGACAAGATACTATGGCTACACCTTC
>-|-|TRBJ2-1|TRBV7-9
CASSLDGTYNEQFF
TGTGCCAGCAGCTTAGACGGGACCTACAATGAGCAGTTCTTC
>TRBD1|-|TRBJ1-1|TRBV5-6
CASFGQANTEAFF
TGTGCCAGCTTCGGACAGGCGAACACTGAAGCTTTCTTT
>TRBD1|-|TRBJ2-5|TRBV25-1
CASSEFGDRDRETQYF
TGTGCCAGCAGTGAATTTGGGGACAGGGATCGGGAGACCCAGTACTTC
>-|few|TRBJ1-2|TRBV30
CAWSVGFNYGYTF
TGTGCCTGGAGTGTCGGGTTTAACTATGGCTACACCTTC
>TRBD1|few|TRBJ1-5|TRBV18
CASSQTGTGNNQPQHF
TGTGCCAGCTCACAAACCGGGACAGGGAACAATCAGCCCCAGCATTTT
>TRBD1|few|TRBJ2-3|TRBV28
CASSSTGQGTDTQYF
TGTGCCAGCAGTTCGACAGGGCAGGGTACAGATACGCAGTATTTT
>-|few|TRBJ2-3|TRBV9
CASSGGESTDTQYF
TGTGCCAGCAGCGGCGGGGAAAGCACAGATACGCAGTATTTT
>TRBD2|-|TRBJ2-5|TRBV18
CASSPSAGRPETQYF
TGTGCCAGCTCACCATCAGCGGGACGGCCGGAGACCCAGTACTTC
>-|-|TRBJ2-5|TRBV4-2
CASSQDVGGAGGRGTQYF
TGTGCCAGCAGCCAAGATGTAGGGGGGGCAGGGGGCCGGGGGACCCAGTACTTC
>TRBD1|few|TRBJ1-2|TRBV30
CAWSGGQVLDYTF
TGTGCCTGGAGCGGGGGACAGGTCTTGGACTACACCTTC
>-|few|TRBJ1-5|TRBV30
CAWTPGSSSNQPQHF
TGTGCCTGGACACCAGGGTCGTCTAGCAATCAGCCCCAGCATTTT
>-|few|TRBJ2-7|TRBV28
CASSLAGAYEQYF
TGTGCCAGCAGTTTGGCAGGGGCCTACGAGCAGTACTTC
>-|few|TRBJ2-1|TRBV21-1
CATRGGSSYNEQFF
TGTGCCACCCGGGGCGGGAGCTCCTACAATGAGCAGTTCTTC
>TRBD1|few|TRBJ2-5|TRBV4-2
CASRGPGQGGETQYF
TGTGCCAGCCGGGGACCGGGACAGGGGGGGGAGACCCAGTACTTC
>TRBD1|-|TRBJ1-1|TRBV10-3
CAIRAGQLNTEAFF
TGTGCCATCAGGGCGGGACAGCTCAACACTGAAGCTTTCTTT
>-|-|TRBJ2-3|TRBV7-2
CASSLGATNTQYF
TGTGCCAGCAGCTTGGGGGCAACGAATACGCAGTATTTT
>-|many|TRBJ1-2|TRBV7-9
CASSLRQTDGYTF
TGTGCCAGCAGCCTCCGACAGACCGATGGCTACACCTTC
>TRBD1|-|TRBJ1-6|TRBV11-1
CASSHPRDSSIRGTSPLHF
TGTGCCAGCAGCCACCCCCGGGACAGTTCGATTCGGGGGACTTCACCCCTCCACTTT